This TCR beta chain was observed in a study of PD-1 blockade in classical Hodgkin lymphoma. Study background: Nivolumab 3 mg/kg was given intravenously every 2 weeks.

Study observations and caveats: Diminished baseline TCR diversity has been reported in newly diagnosed patients relative to healthy donors. Factors driving the repertoire differences, possibly disease activity or prior therapy, remain undefined.

Method: immunoSEQ multiplex PCR; TCRdb's copy keeps in-frame clones and lacks some. The table records about 66,000 clones, 60% to 80% of them present only once. The V and J ends lost 0 bases and 4 bases respectively, with 10 bases between them. The CDR3 covers 14 residues. Germline V gene data show CDR1 as SGHRS and CDR2 as YFSETQ. This clone was found a few times. Its antigen remains unknown. No patient escaped relapse after autologous stem cell transplantation, and brentuximab vedotin exposure varied. The best responses consisted of complete response, partial response or progressive disease. V is TRBV5-1 and J is TRBJ1-1; no clear D. Source: peripheral blood mononuclear cells (PBMCs), taken before the second cycle of nivolumab. The TCR originated in a human donor with classical Hodgkin lymphoma. The CDR3 DNA follows: TGCGCCAGCAGCTTGGAAGGGCTCCCCACTGAAGCTTTCTTT. Residues: CASSLEGLPTEAFF. Full variable domain (missing parts from reference TRBV5-1 and TRBJ1-1): KAGVTQTPRYLIKTRGQQVTLSCSPISGHRSVSWYQQTPGQGLQFLFEYFSETQRNKGNFPGRFSGRQFSNSRSEMNVSTLELGDSALYLCASSLEGLPTEAFFGQGTRLTVV.